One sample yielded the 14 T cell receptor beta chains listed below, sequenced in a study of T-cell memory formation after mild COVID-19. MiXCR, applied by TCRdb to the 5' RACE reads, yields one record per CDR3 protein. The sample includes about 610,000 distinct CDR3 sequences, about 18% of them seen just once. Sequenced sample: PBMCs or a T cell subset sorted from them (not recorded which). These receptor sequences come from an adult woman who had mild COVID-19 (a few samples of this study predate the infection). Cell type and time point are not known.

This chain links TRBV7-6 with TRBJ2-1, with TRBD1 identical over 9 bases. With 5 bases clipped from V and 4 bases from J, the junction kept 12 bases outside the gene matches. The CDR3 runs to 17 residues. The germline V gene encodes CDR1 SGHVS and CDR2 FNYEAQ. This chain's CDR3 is CASSQPRQGEAYNEQFF. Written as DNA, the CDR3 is TGTGCCAGCAGCCAACCTCGACAGGGGGAGGCATACAATGAGCAGTTCTTC.

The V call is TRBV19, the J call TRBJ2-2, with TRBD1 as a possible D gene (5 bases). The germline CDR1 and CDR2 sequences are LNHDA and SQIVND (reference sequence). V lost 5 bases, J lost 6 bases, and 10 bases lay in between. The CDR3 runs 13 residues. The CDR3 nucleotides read TGTGCCAGTAGTTCCAGGGTCCCCGGGGAGCTGTTTTTT. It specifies CASSSRVPGELFF.

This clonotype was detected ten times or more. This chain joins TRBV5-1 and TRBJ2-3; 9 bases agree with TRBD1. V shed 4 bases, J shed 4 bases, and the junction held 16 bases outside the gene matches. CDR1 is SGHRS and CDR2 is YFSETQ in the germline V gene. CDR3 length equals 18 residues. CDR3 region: CASSAGQGSFGGPDTQYF. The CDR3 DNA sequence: TGCGCCAGCAGCGCGGGACAGGGTTCTTTTGGTGGCCCAGATACGCAGTATTTT.

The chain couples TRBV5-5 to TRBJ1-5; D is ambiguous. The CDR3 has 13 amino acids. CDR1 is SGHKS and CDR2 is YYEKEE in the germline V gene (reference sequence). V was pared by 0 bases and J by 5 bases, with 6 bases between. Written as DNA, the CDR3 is TGTGCCAGCAGCTTGGAGTGGCATCAGCCCCAGCATTTT. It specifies CASSLEWHQPQHF.

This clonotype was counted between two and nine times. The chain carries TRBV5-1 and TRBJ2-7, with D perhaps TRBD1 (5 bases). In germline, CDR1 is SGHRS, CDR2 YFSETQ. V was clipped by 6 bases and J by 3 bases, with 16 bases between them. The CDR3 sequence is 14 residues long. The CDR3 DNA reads TGCGCCAGCAACCGCCTCGGGCAGGGCTACGAGCAGTACTTC. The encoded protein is CASNRLGQGYEQYF.

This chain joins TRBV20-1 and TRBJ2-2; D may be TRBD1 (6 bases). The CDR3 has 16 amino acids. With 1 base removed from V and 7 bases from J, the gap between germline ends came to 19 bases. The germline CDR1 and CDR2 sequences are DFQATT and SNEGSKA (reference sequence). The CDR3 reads CSARGGPDARGGELFF. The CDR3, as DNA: TGCAGTGCTAGAGGGGGGCCAGACGCCCGAGGCGGGGAGCTGTTTTTT.

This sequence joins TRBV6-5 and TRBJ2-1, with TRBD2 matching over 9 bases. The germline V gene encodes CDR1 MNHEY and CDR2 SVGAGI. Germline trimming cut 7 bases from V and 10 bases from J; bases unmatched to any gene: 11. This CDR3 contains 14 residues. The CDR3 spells CASTTDGLAREQFF. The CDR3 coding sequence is TGTGCCAGCACCACGGACGGACTAGCGCGGGAGCAGTTCTTC.

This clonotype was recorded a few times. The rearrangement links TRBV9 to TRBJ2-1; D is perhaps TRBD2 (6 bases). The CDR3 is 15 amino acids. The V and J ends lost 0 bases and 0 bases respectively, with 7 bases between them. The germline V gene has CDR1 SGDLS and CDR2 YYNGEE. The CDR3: CASSVGTNSYNEQFF. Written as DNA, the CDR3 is TGTGCCAGCAGCGTAGGGACTAACTCCTACAATGAGCAGTTCTTC.

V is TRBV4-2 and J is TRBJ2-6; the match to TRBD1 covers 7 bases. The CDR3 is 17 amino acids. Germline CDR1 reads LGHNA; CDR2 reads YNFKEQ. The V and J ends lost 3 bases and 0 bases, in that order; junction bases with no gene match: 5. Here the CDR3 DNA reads TGTGCCAGCAGCCAGGGGGACAGCTTCTCTGGGGCCAACGTCCTGACTTTC. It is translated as CASSQGDSFSGANVLTF.

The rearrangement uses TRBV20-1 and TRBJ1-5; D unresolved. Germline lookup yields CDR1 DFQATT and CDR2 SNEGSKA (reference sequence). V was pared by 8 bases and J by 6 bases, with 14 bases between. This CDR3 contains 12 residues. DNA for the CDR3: TGCAGTTTACGGCATTCCAGTCAGCCCCAGCATTTT. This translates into CSLRHSSQPQHF.

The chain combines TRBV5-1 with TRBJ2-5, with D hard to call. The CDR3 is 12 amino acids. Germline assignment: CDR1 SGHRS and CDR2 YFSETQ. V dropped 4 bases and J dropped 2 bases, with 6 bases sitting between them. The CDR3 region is CASSITQETQYF. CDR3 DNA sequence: TGCGCCAGCAGCATAACGCAAGAGACCCAGTACTTC.

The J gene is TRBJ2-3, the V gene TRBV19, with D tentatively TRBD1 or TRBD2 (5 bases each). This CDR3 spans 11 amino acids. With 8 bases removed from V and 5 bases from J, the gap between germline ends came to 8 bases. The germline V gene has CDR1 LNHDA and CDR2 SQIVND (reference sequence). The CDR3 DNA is TGTGCCAGTCGGGGCGGAGATACGCAGTATTTT. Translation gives CASRGGDTQYF.

CDR3 bases: TGTGCCAGCTTAGAGAGCGGTTTCACAGATACGCAGTATTTT. Its protein product is CASLESGFTDTQYF. The chain combines TRBV2 with TRBJ2-3; tentatively, D is TRBD2 (5 bases). With 8 bases removed from V and 2 bases from J, the gap between germline ends came to 14 bases. Germline lookup yields CDR1 SNHLY and CDR2 FYNNEI. This CDR3 spans 14 amino acids.

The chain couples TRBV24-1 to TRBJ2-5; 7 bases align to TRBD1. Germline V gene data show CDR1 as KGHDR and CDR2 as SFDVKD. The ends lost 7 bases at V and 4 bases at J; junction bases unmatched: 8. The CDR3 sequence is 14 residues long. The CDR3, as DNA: TGTGCCACCAGAAAAACAGGGGTGGGAGAGACCCAGTACTTC. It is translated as CATRKTGVGETQYF.